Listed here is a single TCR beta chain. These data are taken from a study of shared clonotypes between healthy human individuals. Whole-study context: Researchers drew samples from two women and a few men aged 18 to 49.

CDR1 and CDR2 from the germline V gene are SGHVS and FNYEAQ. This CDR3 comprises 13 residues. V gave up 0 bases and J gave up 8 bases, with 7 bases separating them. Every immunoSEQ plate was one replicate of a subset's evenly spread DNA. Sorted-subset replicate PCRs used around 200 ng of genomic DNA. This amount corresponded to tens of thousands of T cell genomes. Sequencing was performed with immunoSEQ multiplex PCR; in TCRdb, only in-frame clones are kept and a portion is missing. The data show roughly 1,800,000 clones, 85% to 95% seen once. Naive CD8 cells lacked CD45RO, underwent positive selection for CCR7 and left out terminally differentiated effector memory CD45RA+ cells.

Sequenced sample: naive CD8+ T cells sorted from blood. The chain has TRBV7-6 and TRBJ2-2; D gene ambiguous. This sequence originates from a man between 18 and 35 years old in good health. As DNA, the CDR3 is TGTGCCAGCAGCTTAGCGGTGGAGGGGGAGCTGTTTTTT. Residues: CASSLAVEGELFF. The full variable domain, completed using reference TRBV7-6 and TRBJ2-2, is GAGVSQSPRYKVTKRGQDVALRCDPISGHVSLYWYRQALGQGPEFLTYFNYEAQQDKSGLPNDRFSAERPEGSISTLTIQRTEQRDSAMYRCASSLAVEGELFFGEGSRLTVL.